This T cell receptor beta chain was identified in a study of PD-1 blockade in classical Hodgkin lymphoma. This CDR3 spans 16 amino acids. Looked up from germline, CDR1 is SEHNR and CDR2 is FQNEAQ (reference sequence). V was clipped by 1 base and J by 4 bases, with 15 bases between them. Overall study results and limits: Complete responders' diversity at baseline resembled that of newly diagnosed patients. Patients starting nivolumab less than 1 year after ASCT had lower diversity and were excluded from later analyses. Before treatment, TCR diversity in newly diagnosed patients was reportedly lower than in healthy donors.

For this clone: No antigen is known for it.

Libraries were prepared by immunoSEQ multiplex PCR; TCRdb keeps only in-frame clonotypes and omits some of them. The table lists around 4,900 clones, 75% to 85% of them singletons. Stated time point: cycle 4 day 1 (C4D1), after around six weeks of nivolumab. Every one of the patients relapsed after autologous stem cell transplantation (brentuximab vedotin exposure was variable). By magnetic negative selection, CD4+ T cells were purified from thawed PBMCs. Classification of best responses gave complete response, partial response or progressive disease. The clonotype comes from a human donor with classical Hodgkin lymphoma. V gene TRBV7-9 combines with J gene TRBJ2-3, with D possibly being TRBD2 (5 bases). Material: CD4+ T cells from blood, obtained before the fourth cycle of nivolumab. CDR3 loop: CASSLGEQALSDTQYF. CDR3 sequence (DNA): TGTGCCAGCAGCTTAGGGGAGCAGGCTCTCTCAGATACGCAGTATTTT.